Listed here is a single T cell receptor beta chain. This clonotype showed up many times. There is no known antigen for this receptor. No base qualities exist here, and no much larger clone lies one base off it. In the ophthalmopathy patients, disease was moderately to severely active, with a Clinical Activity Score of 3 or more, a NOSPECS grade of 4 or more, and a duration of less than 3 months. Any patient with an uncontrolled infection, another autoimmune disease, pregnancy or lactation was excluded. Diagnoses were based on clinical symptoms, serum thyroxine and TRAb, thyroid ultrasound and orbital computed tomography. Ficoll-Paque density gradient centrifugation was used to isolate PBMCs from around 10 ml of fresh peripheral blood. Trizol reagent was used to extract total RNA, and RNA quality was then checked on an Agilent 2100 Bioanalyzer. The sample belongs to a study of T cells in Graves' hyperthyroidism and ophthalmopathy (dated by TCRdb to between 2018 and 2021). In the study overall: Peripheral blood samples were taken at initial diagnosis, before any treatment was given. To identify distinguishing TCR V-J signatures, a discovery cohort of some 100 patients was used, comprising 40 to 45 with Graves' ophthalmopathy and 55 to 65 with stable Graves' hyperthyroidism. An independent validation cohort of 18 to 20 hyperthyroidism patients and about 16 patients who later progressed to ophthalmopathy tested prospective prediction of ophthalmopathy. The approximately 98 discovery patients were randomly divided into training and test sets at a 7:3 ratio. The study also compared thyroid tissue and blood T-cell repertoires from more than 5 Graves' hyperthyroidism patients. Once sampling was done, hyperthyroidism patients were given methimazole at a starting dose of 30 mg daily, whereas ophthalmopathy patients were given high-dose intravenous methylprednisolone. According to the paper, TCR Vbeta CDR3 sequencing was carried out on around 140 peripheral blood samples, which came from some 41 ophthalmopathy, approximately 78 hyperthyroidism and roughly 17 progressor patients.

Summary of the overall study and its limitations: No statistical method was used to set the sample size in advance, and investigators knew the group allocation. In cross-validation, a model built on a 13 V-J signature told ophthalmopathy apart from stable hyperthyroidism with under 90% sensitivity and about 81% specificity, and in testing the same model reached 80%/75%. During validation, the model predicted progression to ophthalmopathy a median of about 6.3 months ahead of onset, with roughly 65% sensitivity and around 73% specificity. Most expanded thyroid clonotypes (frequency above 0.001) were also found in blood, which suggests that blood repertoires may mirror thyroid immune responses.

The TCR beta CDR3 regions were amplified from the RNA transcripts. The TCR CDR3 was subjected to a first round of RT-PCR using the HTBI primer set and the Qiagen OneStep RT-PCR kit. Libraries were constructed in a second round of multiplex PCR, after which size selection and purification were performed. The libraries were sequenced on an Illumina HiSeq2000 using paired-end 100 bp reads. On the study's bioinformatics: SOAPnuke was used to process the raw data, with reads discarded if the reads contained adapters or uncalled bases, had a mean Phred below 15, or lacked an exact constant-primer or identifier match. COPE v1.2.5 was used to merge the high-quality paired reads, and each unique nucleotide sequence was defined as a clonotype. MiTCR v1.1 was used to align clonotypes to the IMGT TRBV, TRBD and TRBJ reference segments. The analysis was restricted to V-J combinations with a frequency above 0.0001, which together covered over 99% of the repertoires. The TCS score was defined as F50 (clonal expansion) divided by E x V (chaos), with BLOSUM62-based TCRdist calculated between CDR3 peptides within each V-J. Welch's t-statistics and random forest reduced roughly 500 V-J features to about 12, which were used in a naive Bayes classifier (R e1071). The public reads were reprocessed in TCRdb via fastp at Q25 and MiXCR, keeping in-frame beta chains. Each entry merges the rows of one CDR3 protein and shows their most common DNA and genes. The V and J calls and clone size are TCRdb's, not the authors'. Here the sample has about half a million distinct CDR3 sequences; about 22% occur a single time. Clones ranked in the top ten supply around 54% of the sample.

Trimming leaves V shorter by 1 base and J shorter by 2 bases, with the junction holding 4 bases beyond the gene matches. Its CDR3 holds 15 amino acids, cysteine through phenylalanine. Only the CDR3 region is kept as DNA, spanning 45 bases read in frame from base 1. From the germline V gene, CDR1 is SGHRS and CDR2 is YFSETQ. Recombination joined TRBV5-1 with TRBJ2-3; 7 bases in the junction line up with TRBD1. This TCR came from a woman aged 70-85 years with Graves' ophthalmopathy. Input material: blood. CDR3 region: CASSLRGGDTDTQYF. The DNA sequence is TGCGCCAGCAGCTTGAGAGGGGGCGACACAGATACGCAGTATTTT.